One sample yielded the 8 T cell receptor beta chains listed below, sequenced in a study of blood T cell repertoires in COVID-19. Generated by immunoSEQ multiplex PCR, the TCRdb table keeps only in-frame clones and is missing some. Of fewer than 250,000 clones in the sample, 80% were seen once. The specimen was PBMCs or T cells enriched from blood (not recorded which). The source of these receptors is a woman in her thirties or forties with acute COVID-19.

This chain joins TRBV29-1 and TRBJ2-7; no firm D call. Germline CDR1 is SQVTM and CDR2 is ANQGSEA. V lost 5 bases to trimming and J lost 5 bases, with 13 bases between them. This CDR3 region has 12 residues. This chain's CDR3 is CSVLISGHEQYF. The DNA of the CDR3 is TGCAGCGTTTTGATTTCGGGTCACGAGCAGTACTTC.

V gene TRBV19 combines with J gene TRBJ2-7; TRBD2 aligns across 11 bases. CDR1 is LNHDA and CDR2 is SQIVND in the germline V gene (reference sequence). With 5 bases clipped from V and 4 bases from J, the junction kept 7 bases outside the gene matches. CDR3 length: 15 amino acids. CDR3 sequence: CASSGETSGTYEQYF. Written as DNA, the CDR3 is TGTGCCAGTAGTGGGGAGACTAGCGGGACTTACGAGCAGTACTTC.

The chain joins TRBV4-3 to TRBJ1-1, with D uncertain. V shed 1 base and J shed 7 bases, with 10 bases lying between them. This CDR3 has 13 amino acids. CDR1 and CDR2 from the germline V gene are LGHNA and YSLEER. As DNA, the CDR3 is TGCGCCAGCAGCCAAGGGGGAGTGGGTGAAGCTTTCTTT. This gives the protein CASSQGGVGEAFF.

The J gene is TRBJ2-1, the V gene TRBV5-6, with TRBD1 matching 10 bases. Germline V gene lookup returns CDR1 SGHDT and CDR2 YYEEEE. There are 15 residues in the CDR3. Unmatched junction bases numbered 2, after V lost 0 bases and J lost 5 bases. Written as DNA, the CDR3 is TGTGCCAGCAGCTTGGGACAGGGGGCCAACAATGAGCAGTTCTTC. Its translation: CASSLGQGANNEQFF.

The rearrangement joins TRBV28 to TRBJ2-2; D call uncertain. V dropped 5 bases and J dropped 4 bases, with 17 bases sitting between them. Germline lookup yields CDR1 MDHEN and CDR2 SYDVKM. The CDR3 has 16 residues. This CDR3 reads CASSTPAGFGTGELFF. CDR3 coding DNA: TGTGCCAGCAGTACCCCAGCCGGGTTTGGCACCGGGGAGCTGTTTTTT. Together with reference TRBV28 and TRBJ2-2, the CDR3 gives the full variable domain: DVKVTQSSRYLVKRTGEKVFLECVQDMDHENMFWYRQDPGLGLRLIYFSYDVKMKEKGDIPEGYSVSREKKERFSLILESASTNQTSMYLCASSTPAGFGTGELFFGEGSRLTVL.

The chain joins TRBV5-1 to TRBJ1-1; 9 bases fit TRBD1. V dropped 3 bases and J dropped 5; count of bases not matched to a gene: 5. The CDR3 runs to 14 residues. Germline V CDR1 and CDR2: SGHRS, YFSETQ. For the CDR3, the DNA is TGCGCCAGCAGCTCGACAGGGGGTTGGACTGAAGCTTTCTTT. Its protein product is CASSSTGGWTEAFF.

This chain uses TRBV4-3 with TRBJ2-1; 11 bases are shared with TRBD1. Germline values: CDR1 LGHNA, CDR2 YSLEER. The V segment lost 4 bases and the J segment 10 bases; nucleotides outside the gene matches: 6. The CDR3 covers 14 residues. For the CDR3, the DNA is TGCGCCAGCAGCCTCGGACAGGGGGCAGGGGAGCAGTTCTTC. Translating it yields CASSLGQGAGEQFF.

The chain uses TRBV6-2 or TRBV6-3 and TRBJ2-1; 7 positions match TRBD1. CDR3 size: 19 residues. Germline-derived CDR1 and CDR2 are MNHEY and SVGEGT. V shed 5 bases, J shed 0 bases, and the junction held 16 bases outside the gene matches. Here the CDR3 DNA reads TGTGCCAGCAGTCGCGAATCGGACAGGAACTACCGCTCCTACAATGAGCAGTTCTTC. It encodes CASSRESDRNYRSYNEQFF.